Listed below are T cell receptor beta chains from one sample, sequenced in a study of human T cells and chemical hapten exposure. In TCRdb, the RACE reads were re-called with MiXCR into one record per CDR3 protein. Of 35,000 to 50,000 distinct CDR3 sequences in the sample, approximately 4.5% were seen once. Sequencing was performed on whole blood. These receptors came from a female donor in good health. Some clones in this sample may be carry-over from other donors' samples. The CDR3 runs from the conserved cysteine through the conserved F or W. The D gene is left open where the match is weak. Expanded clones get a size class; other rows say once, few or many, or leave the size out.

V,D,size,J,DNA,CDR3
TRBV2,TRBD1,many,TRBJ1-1,TGTGCCAGCAGTCCCCTTAAGACAGGGCAGAACACTGAAGCTTTCTTT,CASSPLKTGQNTEAFF
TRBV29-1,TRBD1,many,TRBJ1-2,TGCAGCGTCCGAAGGATCACAGGGGAGGATGGCTACACCTTC,CSVRRITGEDGYTF
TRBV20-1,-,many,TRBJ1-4,TGCAGTGCCCTTAATGAAAAACTGTTTTTT,CSALNEKLFF
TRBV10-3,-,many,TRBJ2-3,TGTGCCTCCGACGGTGGGGGGGGGCTGGATACGCAGTATTTT,CASDGGGGLDTQYF
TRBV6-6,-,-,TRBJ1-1,TGTGCCAGCAGTCTCACCGGGAAAAACACTGAAGCTTTCTTT,CASSLTGKNTEAFF
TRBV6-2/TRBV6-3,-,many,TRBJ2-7,TGTGCCAGCAGGAACTTACCTGCGGGGTCCTCCTACGAGCAGTACTTC,CASRNLPAGSSYEQYF
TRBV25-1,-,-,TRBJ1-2,TGTGCCAGCAGTGAAACCGGGACACGGCTGTCCGCTAACTATGGCTACACCTTC,CASSETGTRLSANYGYTF
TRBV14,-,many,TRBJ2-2,TGTGCCAGCAGCCCCACCGGGAACGGGGAGCTGTTTTTT,CASSPTGNGELFF
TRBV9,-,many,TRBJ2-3,TGTGCCAGCAGCCCGGGGGACAGCCCTAGCACAGATACGCAGTATTTT,CASSPGDSPSTDTQYF
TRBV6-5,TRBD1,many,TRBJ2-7,TGTGCCAGCAGAATTGGACAGGGAGAATACGAGCAGTACTTC,CASRIGQGEYEQYF
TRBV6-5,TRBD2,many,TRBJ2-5,TGTGCCAGCAGTTACGCTAGCGGGGACGAAGAGACCCAGTACTTC,CASSYASGDEETQYF
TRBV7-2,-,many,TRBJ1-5,TGTGCCAGCAGCTTCAGGGAAGGGCCCCAGCATTTT,CASSFREGPQHF
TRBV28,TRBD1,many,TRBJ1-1,TGTGCCAGCAGTTTCCTGGACAGGAGAATGAACACTGAAGCTTTCTTT,CASSFLDRRMNTEAFF
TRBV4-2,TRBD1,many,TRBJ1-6,TGTGCCAGCAGCCAAGATTGGGACAGGGGAGGATCCTATAATTCACCCCTCCACTTT,CASSQDWDRGGSYNSPLHF
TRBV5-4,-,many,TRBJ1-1,TGTGCCAGCAGCCCCCGTCAGACCTTAAACACTGAAGCTTTCTTT,CASSPRQTLNTEAFF
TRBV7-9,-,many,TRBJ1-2,TGTGCCAGCGCGGCGGAAAACTATGGCTACACCTTC,CASAAENYGYTF
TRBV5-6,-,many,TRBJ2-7,TGTGCCAGCAGTCACCCGACTAGTTACTACGAGCAGTACTTC,CASSHPTSYYEQYF
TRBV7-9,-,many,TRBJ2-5,TGTGCCAGCAGCGTGCCCATTCTGGAGACCCAGTACTTC,CASSVPILETQYF
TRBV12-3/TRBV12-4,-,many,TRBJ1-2,TGTGCCAGCAGTTCCGGCCAGTATGGCTACACCTTC,CASSSGQYGYTF
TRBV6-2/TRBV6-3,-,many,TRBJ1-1,TGTGCCAGCAATCGGGGGGGGTACGCACCGATTGAAGCTTTCTTT,CASNRGGYAPIEAFF
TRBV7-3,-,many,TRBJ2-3,TGTGCCAGCAGCTTGGTTGGTAAAGATACGCAGTATTTT,CASSLVGKDTQYF
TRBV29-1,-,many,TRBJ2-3,TGCAGCGTTGTACAGGGTGCAGATACGCAGTATTTT,CSVVQGADTQYF
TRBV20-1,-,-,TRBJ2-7,TGCAGTGCTAGCGGTGGGCCTTTGAGAGAGCAGTACTTC,CSASGGPLREQYF
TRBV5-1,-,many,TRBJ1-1,TGCGCCAGCAGCTTGGGAGGGGCGGAGAACACTGAAGCTTTCTTT,CASSLGGAENTEAFF
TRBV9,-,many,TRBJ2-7,TGTGCCAGCAGCGTAGCGGGCCAGGTGGGGTACGAGCAGTACTTC,CASSVAGQVGYEQYF
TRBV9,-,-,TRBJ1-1,TGTGCCAGCAGCGTAGTAGGGAAGATGGAAGCTTTCTTT,CASSVVGKMEAFF
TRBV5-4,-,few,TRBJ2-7,TGTGCCAGCAGCTCAACAGGGTGGCCCTACGAGCAGTACTTC,CASSSTGWPYEQYF
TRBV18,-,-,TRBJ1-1,TGTGCCAGCTCACCCACAGAAAACACTGAAGCTTTCTTT,CASSPTENTEAFF
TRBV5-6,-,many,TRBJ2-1,TGTGCCAGCAGCTTCGAGGGGCGGGACCCCTACAATGAGCAGTTCTTC,CASSFEGRDPYNEQFF
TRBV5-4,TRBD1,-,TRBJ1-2,TGTGCCAGCAGTCTGGGACAGGGAGGGGATGGCTACACCTTC,CASSLGQGGDGYTF
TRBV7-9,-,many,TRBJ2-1,TGTGCCAGCAGCTCAACGGTGGTATTTGGGATCCCTCGAGGTCTCAATGAGCAGTTCTTC,CASSSTVVFGIPRGLNEQFF
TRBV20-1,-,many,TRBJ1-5,TGCAGTGCTAGAATAGGGACGTACAATCAGCCCCAGCATTTT,CSARIGTYNQPQHF
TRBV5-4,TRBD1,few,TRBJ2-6,TGTGCCAGCAGCTCCATCCTAGGGGACAGGAGGTCTGGGGCCAACGTCCTGACTTTC,CASSSILGDRRSGANVLTF
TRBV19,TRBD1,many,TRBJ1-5,TGTGCCAGCCGGCCAGGGGGGAATAGCAATCAGCCCCAGCATTTT,CASRPGGNSNQPQHF
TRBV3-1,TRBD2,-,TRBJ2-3,TGTGCCAGCAGCCCGAAGACCCGACTAGCGGGGCTTAGCACAGATACGCAGTATTTT,CASSPKTRLAGLSTDTQYF
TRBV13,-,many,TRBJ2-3,TGTGCCAGCAGCCCCCGGGGACTTGGGCCCCGCACAGATACGCAGTATTTT,CASSPRGLGPRTDTQYF
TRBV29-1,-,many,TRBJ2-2,TGCAGCGTTGAAGATCTTCGGGGGCGACGGGCCGGGGAGCTGTTTTTT,CSVEDLRGRRAGELFF
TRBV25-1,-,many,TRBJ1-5,TGTGCCAGCAGTACCCTAGGGGGGCCCCAGCATTTT,CASSTLGGPQHF
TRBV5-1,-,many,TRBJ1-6,TGCGCCAGCAGCTTCCAGGGGAACTCCTATAATTCACCCCTCCACTTT,CASSFQGNSYNSPLHF
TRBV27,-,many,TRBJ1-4,TGTGCCAGCAGTCCATCCTGGGGGGGTAGGGTCGAAAAACTGTTTTTT,CASSPSWGGRVEKLFF
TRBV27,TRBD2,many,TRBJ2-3,TGTGCCAGCAGTTTAGAACCCCCGTCGCCGGATGCGCTAGCGGCACGCATCACGGCTACGCAGTATTTT,CASSLEPPSPDALAARITATQYF